Shown below are 8 T cell receptor beta chains from a single sample sequenced in a study of CD8+ T cells in alopecia areata. Once RNA had been extracted, it was reverse transcribed into cDNA to act as the sequencing template. Sequencing was performed with immunoSEQ multiplex PCR; in TCRdb, only in-frame clones are kept and a portion is missing. The table has 140,000 to 150,000 clones, approximately 87% seen once. The sample here was CD8+ T cells sorted from blood, taken at week 0. The receptors stem from a human donor with alopecia areata.

This clone has more than one count but fewer than ten. The chain has TRBV6-1 and TRBJ2-4; no definite D call. The CDR3 is made up of 12 amino acids. Deletions cut 0 bases from V and 15 bases from J, with 12 bases between. CDR1 is MNHNS, CDR2 SASEGT, per germline. CDR3 DNA sequence: TGTGCCAGCAGTGAAGCGCAGGTAGAGCGGTACTTC. Translated: CASSEAQVERYF.

V is TRBV7-9 and J is TRBJ2-3; weak D call: TRBD1 (5 bases). Between the trimmed V and J ends, which lost 4 bases and 0 bases, there was a span of 14 bases. The CDR3 runs to 16 residues. CDR1 is SEHNR and CDR2 is FQNEAQ in the germline V gene (reference sequence). The DNA for the CDR3 is TGTGCCAGCAGCTCCACTCACAGGCGAAGCACAGATACGCAGTATTTT. Its translation is CASSSTHRRSTDTQYF.

The DNA of the CDR3 is TGTGCCTGGAGACAACCTCCAGATACGCAGTATTTT. Translating it yields CAWRQPPDTQYF. The chain is built from TRBV30 and TRBJ2-3; no clear D. The CDR3 is made up of 12 amino acids. V dropped 3 bases and J dropped 4 bases, with 8 bases sitting between them. Germline V gene lookup returns CDR1 GTSNPN and CDR2 SVGIG (reference sequence). The full variable domain, its missing parts supplied by reference TRBV30 and TRBJ2-3, is SQTIHQWPATLVQPVGSPLSLECTVEGTSNPNLYWYRQAAGRGLQLLFYSVGIGQISSEVPQNLSASRPQDRQFILSSKKLLLSDSGFYLCAWRQPPDTQYFGPGTRLTVL.

The chain employs TRBV19 and TRBJ2-1; the D is unclear. The V gene lost 1 base and the J gene lost 6 bases, with 7 bases spanning the gap. The CDR3 extends over 13 amino acids. In germline, CDR1 is LNHDA, CDR2 SQIVND (reference sequence). The CDR3 is CASSIGSANEQFF. In DNA, the CDR3 is TGTGCCAGTAGTATAGGATCGGCCAATGAGCAGTTCTTC. The full variable domain, completed using reference TRBV19 and TRBJ2-1, is DGGITQSPKYLFRKEGQNVTLSCEQNLNHDAMYWYRQDPGQGLRLIYYSQIVNDFQKGDIAEGYSVSREKKESFPLTVTSAQKNPTAFYLCASSIGSANEQFFGPGTRLTVL.

This chain connects TRBV5-4 to TRBJ2-1, with TRBD2 matching over 11 bases. The CDR3 is made up of 17 amino acids. J was trimmed by 0 bases and V by 3 bases; bases with no gene match: 5. The V gene's germline CDR1 is SGHNT and CDR2 YYREEE (reference sequence). The CDR3 region has the DNA TGTGCCAGCAGCTCACTAACTAGCGGGAGCTCCTACAATGAGCAGTTCTTC. The encoded protein is CASSSLTSGSSYNEQFF. The full variable domain, in which reference TRBV5-4 and TRBJ2-1 provide the parts outside the CDR3, is ETGVTQSPTHLIKTRGQQVTLRCSSQSGHNTVSWYQQALGQGPQFIFQYYREEENGRGNFPPRFSGLQFPNYSSELNVNALELDDSALYLCASSSLTSGSSYNEQFFGPGTRLTVL.

This chain joins TRBV27 and TRBJ2-7; D tentatively fits TRBD1 or TRBD2 (6 bases each). The CDR3 loop spans 15 amino acids. The ends were cut back, 0 bases at V and 0 bases at J, with 9 bases in the middle. CDR1 is MNHEY and CDR2 is SMNVEV in the germline V gene (reference sequence). The CDR3 loop is CASSLSPGASYEQYF. CDR3 coding DNA: TGTGCCAGCAGTTTATCCCCGGGGGCCTCCTACGAGCAGTACTTC.

The chain is built from TRBV11-3 and TRBJ2-3; 8 bases agree with TRBD2. Per the germline V gene, CDR1 is SGHNT and CDR2 is YENEEA. J was trimmed by 5 bases and V by 0 bases; bases with no gene match: 10. This CDR3 spans 17 amino acids. The CDR3 DNA is TGTGCCAGCAGCTTAGATCCAGCGGGGGTCGGTGAAGATACGCAGTATTTT. This codes for CASSLDPAGVGEDTQYF. The entire variable domain, with the rest obtained from reference TRBV11-3 and TRBJ2-3, is as follows: EAGVVQSPRYKIIEKKQPVAFWCNPISGHNTLYWYLQNLGQGPELLIRYENEEAVDDSQLPKDRFSAERLKGVDSTLKIQPAELGDSAVYLCASSLDPAGVGEDTQYFGPGTRLTVL.

V is TRBV29-1 and J is TRBJ2-2; D is ambiguous. Germline V gene data show CDR1 as SQVTM and CDR2 as ANQGSEA. V lost 5 bases and J 7 bases, leaving 8 bases between the germline ends. The CDR3 totals 11 residues. The CDR3, as DNA: TGCAGCGTTTGGGTAGTCGGGGAGCTGTTTTTT. It specifies CSVWVVGELFF.